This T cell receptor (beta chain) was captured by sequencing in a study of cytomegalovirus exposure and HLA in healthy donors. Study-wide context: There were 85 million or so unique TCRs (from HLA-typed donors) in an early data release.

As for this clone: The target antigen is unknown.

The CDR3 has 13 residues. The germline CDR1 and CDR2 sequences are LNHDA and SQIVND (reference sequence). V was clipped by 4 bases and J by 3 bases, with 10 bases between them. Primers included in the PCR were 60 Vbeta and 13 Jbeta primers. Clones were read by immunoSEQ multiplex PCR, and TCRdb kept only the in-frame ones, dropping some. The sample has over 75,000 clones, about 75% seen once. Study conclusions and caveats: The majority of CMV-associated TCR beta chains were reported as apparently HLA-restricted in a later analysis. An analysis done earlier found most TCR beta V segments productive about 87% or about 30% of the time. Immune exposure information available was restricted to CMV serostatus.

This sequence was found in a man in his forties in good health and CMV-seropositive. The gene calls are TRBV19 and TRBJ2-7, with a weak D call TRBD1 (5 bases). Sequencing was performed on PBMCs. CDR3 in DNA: TGTGCCAGTAGTAAACAGGTCTTCTACGAGCAGTACTTC. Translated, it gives CASSKQVFYEQYF.